This is a list of T cell receptor beta chains from one sample in a study of T cells after posttransplantation cyclophosphamide. Libraries were prepared by immunoSEQ multiplex PCR; TCRdb keeps only in-frame clonotypes and omits some of them. The profile shows tens of thousands of clones, approximately 86% of them singletons. The specimen was PBMCs, collected approximately 360 days after allogeneic stem cell transplant with calcineurin inhibitor and methotrexate. These receptors all come from a female patient in her 30s who received an allogeneic stem cell transplant from an unrelated donor, was CMV-positive, and had acute and chronic GVHD. Some T cells may be the graft donor's. CDR3s include the opening cysteine and the closing phenylalanine or tryptophan. D genes are given only for firm matches. Clone size, where shown, is once, few, many, or a class for clones that have expanded.

V	D	size	J	CDR3	DNA
TRBV15	TRBD1	-	TRBJ2-5	CATSAQGAARETQYF	TGTGCCACCAGCGCACAGGGGGCAGCTAGGGAGACCCAGTACTTC
TRBV2	TRBD2	-	TRBJ2-5	CARQPGLAEETQYF	TGTGCCAGACAACCGGGACTAGCGGAAGAGACCCAGTACTTC
TRBV5-1	-	-	TRBJ2-3	CASIPGGGFTDTQYF	TGCGCCAGCATCCCTGGCGGGGGCTTCACAGATACGCAGTATTTT
TRBV6-6	TRBD2	-	TRBJ2-3	CAITGTSANTQYF	TGTGCCATCACCGGGACTAGCGCCAATACGCAGTATTTT
TRBV6-1	-	once	TRBJ2-7	CASRVGQAYEQYF	TGTGCCAGCAGGGTGGGGCAGGCCTACGAGCAGTACTTC
TRBV19	-	once	TRBJ2-5	CASSISMAETQYF	TGTGCCAGTAGTATTTCGATGGCAGAGACCCAGTACTTC
TRBV10-3	TRBD1	-	TRBJ2-5	CAISSFGQGRETQYF	TGTGCCATCAGTAGTTTTGGACAGGGTAGAGAGACCCAGTACTTC
TRBV29-1	-	-	TRBJ2-7	CSVVFPDEQYF	TGCAGCGTTGTGTTCCCCGACGAGCAGTACTTC
TRBV6-9	-	-	TRBJ1-2	CASSYTGSGYTF	TGTGCCAGCAGTTATACAGGGTCGGGCTACACCTTC
TRBV9	TRBD2	-	TRBJ2-5	CASSATGGQETQYF	TGTGCCAGCAGCGCAACGGGGGGGCAAGAGACCCAGTACTTC
TRBV7-2	TRBD1	-	TRBJ2-7	CASSSQTGAYEQYF	TGTGCCAGCAGCTCTCAGACAGGGGCTTACGAGCAGTACTTC
TRBV6-5	TRBD1	-	TRBJ2-1	CASSYSGTGFFNEQFF	TGTGCCAGCAGCTACTCCGGGACAGGTTTTTTCAATGAGCAGTTCTTC
TRBV9	TRBD1	-	TRBJ1-6	CASSAPGTGLFPNSPLHF	TGTGCCAGCAGCGCCCCTGGGACAGGCCTCTTTCCTAATTCACCCCTCCACTTT
TRBV5-1	-	-	TRBJ1-2	CASSLVPGIGGYTF	TGCGCCAGCAGCTTGGTTCCGGGTATCGGCGGCTACACCTTC
TRBV5-6	-	-	TRBJ2-3	CASSLTTRVTDTQYF	TGTGCCAGCAGTCTTACTACTAGGGTCACAGATACGCAGTATTTT
TRBV7-9	-	once	TRBJ1-2	CASSDQGLGDGYTF	TGTGCCAGCAGCGACCAGGGGTTGGGGGATGGCTACACCTTC
TRBV27	-	-	TRBJ1-5	CASMGGGNQPQHF	TGTGCCAGCATGGGGGGGGGAAATCAGCCCCAGCATTTT
TRBV5-4	-	-	TRBJ2-7	CASSHRDTSYEQYF	TGTGCCAGCAGCCACCGGGACACATCCTACGAGCAGTACTTC
TRBV29-1	-	-	TRBJ2-3	CSHKYSSTSTDTQYF	TGCAGCCACAAGTACAGTTCCACTAGCACAGATACGCAGTATTTT
TRBV2	TRBD1	-	TRBJ2-7	CAGGRTGTGEQYF	TGTGCCGGCGGGCGGACAGGGACGGGCGAGCAGTACTTC
TRBV18	TRBD2	-	TRBJ2-3	CASSPLAGATTDTQYF	TGTGCCAGCTCACCACTAGCGGGAGCGACCACAGATACGCAGTATTTT
TRBV2	-	-	TRBJ2-1	CASRPEGRMTDRQFF	TGTGCCAGCAGGCCGGAGGGAAGAATGACTGATCGACAGTTCTTC
TRBV18	TRBD1	-	TRBJ2-7	CASSPPGGNEQYF	TGTGCCAGCTCACCACCAGGGGGCAACGAGCAGTACTTC
TRBV19	TRBD2	few	TRBJ2-7	CASSMTSGNYEQYF	TGTGCCAGTAGTATGACAAGCGGGAACTACGAGCAGTACTTC
TRBV6-5	TRBD1	-	TRBJ1-1	CASSYSETGRRRGAFF	TGTGCCAGCAGTTACTCTGAGACAGGGCGAAGGAGAGGAGCTTTCTTT
TRBV6-5	-	few	TRBJ1-1	CASRETDTEAFF	TGTGCCAGCAGAGAGACAGACACTGAAGCTTTCTTT
TRBV6-5	-	-	TRBJ2-7	CASRTIYEQYF	TGTGCCAGCAGGACAATTTACGAGCAGTACTTC
TRBV6-1	-	-	TRBJ1-6	CASSEIGWGPDGSPLHF	TGTGCCAGCAGTGAAATTGGCTGGGGCCCGGACGGTTCACCCCTCCACTTT
TRBV5-4	-	-	TRBJ1-1	CASSLGTKGHLEAFF	TGTGCCAGCAGCTTGGGGACGAAGGGACACCTTGAAGCTTTCTTT
TRBV27	TRBD2	-	TRBJ2-1	CASSVRGGPAYNEQFF	TGTGCCAGCAGTGTACGCGGGGGGCCGGCCTACAATGAGCAGTTCTTC
TRBV19	-	few	TRBJ1-1	CASSRTELTEAFF	TGTGCCAGTAGTAGGACAGAGCTCACTGAAGCTTTCTTT
TRBV21-1	-	medium-sized	TRBJ1-4	CASSKGRGKLFF	TGTGCCAGCAGCAAAGGACGGGGAAAACTGTTTTTT
TRBV18	-	-	TRBJ2-1	CASSSADEQFF	TGTGCCAGCTCATCGGCGGATGAGCAGTTCTTC
TRBV4-1	TRBD2	once	TRBJ2-5	CASSRVQIGTSGKETQYF	TGCGCCAGCAGCCGCGTGCAAATCGGGACTAGCGGGAAGGAGACCCAGTACTTC
TRBV4-3	TRBD1	-	TRBJ2-3	CASRRQGIDTQYF	TGCGCCAGCAGACGACAGGGTATAGATACGCAGTATTTT
TRBV11-2	-	-	TRBJ2-7	CASTSSGREGYEQYF	TGTGCCAGCACCTCCAGCGGGCGAGAGGGTTACGAGCAGTACTTC
TRBV28	TRBD1	-	TRBJ1-1	CASSLGGGIRAFF	TGTGCCAGCAGCCTAGGGGGCGGAATTAGGGCTTTCTTT
TRBV19	TRBD1	-	TRBJ1-2	CASSSQGAPTGYTF	TGTGCCAGTAGCAGTCAGGGGGCTCCGACGGGCTACACCTTC
TRBV27	TRBD2	-	TRBJ2-7	CASSPGGGLNYEQYF	TGTGCCAGCAGTCCTGGGGGGGGACTGAACTACGAGCAGTACTTC
TRBV30	TRBD1	once	TRBJ2-3	CAWTRDRPTDTQYF	TGTGCCTGGACCCGGGACAGACCCACAGATACGCAGTATTTT
TRBV6-5	TRBD2	-	TRBJ2-2	CASFRGTTNTGELFF	TGTGCCAGCTTTCGTGGGACTACAAACACCGGGGAGCTGTTTTTT
TRBV19	-	-	TRBJ1-1	CASTLEARTEAFF	TGTGCCAGTACTCTGGAGGCGAGAACTGAAGCTTTCTTT
TRBV28	-	once	TRBJ1-2	CASSSGVIVGGYTF	TGTGCCAGCAGTTCAGGGGTGATCGTGGGAGGCTACACCTTC
TRBV6-6	-	-	TRBJ2-3	CASTRDSGGDTQYF	TGTGCCAGCACCCGAGACTCCGGAGGCGATACGCAGTATTTT
TRBV7-2	TRBD2	once	TRBJ2-1	CASSLRTRLAAYNEQFF	TGTGCCAGCAGCTTAAGGACGAGGCTAGCGGCCTACAATGAGCAGTTCTTC
TRBV6-1	TRBD1	-	TRBJ2-5	CASSVNQGAGETQYF	TGTGCCAGCAGTGTAAATCAGGGGGCCGGAGAGACCCAGTACTTC
TRBV28	TRBD1	-	TRBJ2-1	CATERTGLVNEQFF	TGTGCCACTGAGAGGACAGGGCTAGTAAATGAGCAGTTCTTC
TRBV9	-	-	TRBJ2-1	CASSVVPGNEQFF	TGTGCCAGCAGCGTAGTACCGGGGAATGAGCAGTTCTTC
TRBV7-9	-	-	TRBJ2-3	CASTLGKGLSPTDTQYF	TGTGCCAGCACTTTGGGAAAAGGACTGAGCCCCACAGATACGCAGTATTTT
TRBV29-1	-	-	TRBJ2-7	CSVAHSGYEQYF	TGCAGCGTTGCCCACAGCGGCTACGAGCAGTACTTC
TRBV7-2	TRBD2	-	TRBJ2-7	CASSFGASGRYEQYF	TGTGCCAGCAGCTTTGGGGCTAGCGGGAGGTACGAGCAGTACTTC
TRBV28	-	-	TRBJ1-3	CASSFSGIGNTIYF	TGTGCCAGCAGTTTTTCAGGTATCGGAAACACCATATATTTT
TRBV28	-	-	TRBJ2-3	CASSLGGEFTDTQYF	TGTGCCAGCAGTTTGGGCGGGGAGTTCACAGATACGCAGTATTTT
TRBV2	TRBD1	-	TRBJ1-2	CASSWTGDGYTF	TGTGCCAGCAGTTGGACAGGGGATGGCTACACCTTC
TRBV27	TRBD2	-	TRBJ2-1	CASSLYSGRENEQFF	TGTGCCAGCAGTTTATATAGCGGGAGAGAAAATGAGCAGTTCTTC
TRBV11-1	TRBD2	-	TRBJ2-1	CASSSGLAVDEQFF	TGTGCCAGCAGCTCGGGACTAGCGGTCGATGAGCAGTTCTTC
TRBV6-4	-	few	TRBJ1-5	CASSVEENQPQHF	TGTGCCAGCAGTGTAGAGGAGAATCAGCCCCAGCATTTT
TRBV28	-	-	TRBJ2-5	CASSYLEQYF	TGTGCCAGCAGTTATTTGGAGCAGTACTTC
TRBV19	-	once	TRBJ2-6	CASSMQGSPSGANVLTF	TGTGCCAGTAGTATGCAGGGTAGCCCCTCTGGGGCCAACGTCCTGACTTTC
TRBV27	TRBD2	-	TRBJ2-1	CASSFSGAGGYNEQFF	TGTGCCAGCAGTTTTTCTGGGGCGGGAGGTTACAATGAGCAGTTCTTC